This is a list of T cell receptor beta chains from one sample in a study of T-cell reconstitution after alpha-beta-depleted transplantation in children. TCRdb reprocessed the PCR reads via MiXCR and lists one record per CDR3 protein. In the table there are more than 85,000 distinct CDR3 sequences, roughly 7.1% of which are singletons. This sample comprised PBMCs, obtained before TCRalphabeta/CD19-depleted stem cell transplant. These receptors were taken from a boy aged 2 to 9 with acute lymphoblastic leukemia, due to receive a stem cell transplant. CDR3s include the opening cysteine and the closing phenylalanine or tryptophan. The D gene is left open where the match is weak. The size entry is marked missing in some rows and otherwise reads once, few, many or a size class.

CDR3,DNA,size,D,V,J
CASSLARPHANTEAFF,TGTGCCAGCAGCTTAGCCAGGCCCCATGCGAACACTGAAGCTTTCTTT,few,NA,TRBV7-8,TRBJ1-1
CASSPGLAEPYEQYF,TGTGCCAGCAGCCCAGGACTAGCGGAACCCTACGAGCAGTACTTC,NA,TRBD2,TRBV7-9,TRBJ2-7
CASSPGEVGDETQYF,TGTGCCAGCAGTCCAGGGGAGGTCGGGGATGAGACCCAGTACTTC,many,NA,TRBV28,TRBJ2-5
CASSQALRDRAEAFF,TGCGCCAGCAGCCAAGCCTTGCGGGACAGGGCTGAAGCTTTCTTT,NA,TRBD1,TRBV4-1,TRBJ1-1
CSARELLNTEAFF,TGCAGTGCTAGAGAACTTTTGAACACTGAAGCTTTCTTT,NA,NA,TRBV20-1,TRBJ1-1
CAIGLAGGPDTQYF,TGTGCCATCGGACTAGCGGGGGGGCCAGATACGCAGTATTTT,many,TRBD2,TRBV6-1,TRBJ2-3
CASGQNTGELFF,TGTGCCAGCGGACAGAACACCGGGGAGCTGTTTTTT,NA,NA,TRBV6-5,TRBJ2-2
CASLPTGGSGNTIYF,TGTGCCAGCCTACCAACAGGGGGCTCTGGAAACACCATATATTTT,NA,TRBD1,TRBV6-1,TRBJ1-3
CASSQQRGRTDTQYF,TGTGCCAGCAGCCAACAGCGGGGGCGCACAGATACGCAGTATTTT,many,TRBD2,TRBV7-2,TRBJ2-3
CASSKPRRASSRRETQYF,TGTGCCAGCAGCAAACCCCGGCGGGCTAGCAGCCGGCGGGAGACCCAGTACTTC,NA,NA,TRBV6-2/TRBV6-3,TRBJ2-5
CASRQGTGLSNQPQHF,TGTGCCAGCAGGCAAGGGACAGGGCTTAGCAATCAGCCCCAGCATTTT,NA,TRBD1,TRBV6-5,TRBJ1-5
CATTSWDSGANVLTF,TGTGCCACCACTAGCTGGGACTCTGGGGCCAACGTCCTGACTTTC,few,NA,TRBV7-6,TRBJ2-6
CASSQDSGGAETQYF,TGTGCCAGCAGCCAAGATAGCGGGGGGGCAGAGACCCAGTACTTC,NA,TRBD2,TRBV3-1,TRBJ2-5
CASSLRPGGAQYF,TGTGCCAGCAGTTTACGGCCCGGCGGGGCCCAGTACTTC,few,NA,TRBV27,TRBJ2-5
CASSPRDRGPYGYTF,TGTGCCAGCAGCCCCCGGGACAGGGGTCCCTATGGCTACACCTTC,many,TRBD1,TRBV7-9,TRBJ1-2
CASSLEGGGSAFF,TGCGCCAGCAGCTTAGAAGGCGGGGGCTCAGCTTTCTTT,many,NA,TRBV5-1,TRBJ1-1
CASEGTSPELFF,TGCGCCAGCGAAGGGACTAGCCCGGAGCTGTTTTTT,many,TRBD2,TRBV10-2,TRBJ2-2
CSANPGAYGYTF,TGCAGTGCTAATCCAGGGGCCTATGGCTACACCTTC,few,NA,TRBV20-1,TRBJ1-2
CASSETGQPQHF,TGTGCCAGCAGTGAGACAGGACAGCCCCAGCATTTT,many,NA,TRBV25-1,TRBJ1-5
CASTPPGADTQYF,TGTGCCAGCACCCCCCCGGGGGCAGATACGCAGTATTTT,NA,NA,TRBV6-6,TRBJ2-3
CASSQDPGAGSSPLHF,TGCGCCAGCAGCCAAGATCCCGGAGCGGGGAGTTCACCCCTCCACTTT,many,NA,TRBV4-3,TRBJ1-6
CASSLAQGAGYNEQFF,TGTGCCAGCAGCTTAGCGCAGGGGGCCGGGTACAATGAGCAGTTCTTC,NA,TRBD1,TRBV7-9,TRBJ2-1